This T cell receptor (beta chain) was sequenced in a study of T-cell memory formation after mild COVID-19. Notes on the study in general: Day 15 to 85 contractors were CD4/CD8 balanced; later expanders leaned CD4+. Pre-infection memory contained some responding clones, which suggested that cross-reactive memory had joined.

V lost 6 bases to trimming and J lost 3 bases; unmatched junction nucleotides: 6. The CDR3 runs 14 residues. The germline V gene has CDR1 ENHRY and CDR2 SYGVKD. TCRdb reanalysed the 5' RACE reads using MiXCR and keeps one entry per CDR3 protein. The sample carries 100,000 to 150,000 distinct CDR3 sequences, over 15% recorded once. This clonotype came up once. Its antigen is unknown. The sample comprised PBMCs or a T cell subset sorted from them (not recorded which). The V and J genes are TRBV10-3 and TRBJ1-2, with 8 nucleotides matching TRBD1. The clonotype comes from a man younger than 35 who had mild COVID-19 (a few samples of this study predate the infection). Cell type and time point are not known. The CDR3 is CAISGTDRDYGYTF. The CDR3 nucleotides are TGTGCCATCAGCGGCACGGACAGGGACTATGGCTACACCTTC.